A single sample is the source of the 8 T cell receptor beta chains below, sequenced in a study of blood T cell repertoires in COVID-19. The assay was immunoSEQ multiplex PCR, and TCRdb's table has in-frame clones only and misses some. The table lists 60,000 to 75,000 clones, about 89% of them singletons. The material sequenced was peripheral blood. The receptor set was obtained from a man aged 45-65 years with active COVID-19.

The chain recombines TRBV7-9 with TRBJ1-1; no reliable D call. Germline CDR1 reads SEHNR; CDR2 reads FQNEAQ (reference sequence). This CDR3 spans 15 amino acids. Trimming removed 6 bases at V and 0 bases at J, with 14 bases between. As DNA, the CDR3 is TGTGCCAGCAGTCAACCTACAGTTGTGAACACTGAAGCTTTCTTT. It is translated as CASSQPTVVNTEAFF.

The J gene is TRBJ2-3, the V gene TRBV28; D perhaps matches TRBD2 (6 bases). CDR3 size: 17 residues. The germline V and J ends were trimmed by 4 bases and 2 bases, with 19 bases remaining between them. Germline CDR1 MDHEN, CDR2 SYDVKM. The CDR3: CASSSPDKEGFTDTQYF. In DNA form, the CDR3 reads TGTGCCAGCAGTTCCCCGGACAAGGAGGGGTTCACAGATACGCAGTATTTT. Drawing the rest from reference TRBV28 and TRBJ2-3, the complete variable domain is DVKVTQSSRYLVKRTGEKVFLECVQDMDHENMFWYRQDPGLGLRLIYFSYDVKMKEKGDIPEGYSVSREKKERFSLILESASTNQTSMYLCASSSPDKEGFTDTQYFGPGTRLTVL.

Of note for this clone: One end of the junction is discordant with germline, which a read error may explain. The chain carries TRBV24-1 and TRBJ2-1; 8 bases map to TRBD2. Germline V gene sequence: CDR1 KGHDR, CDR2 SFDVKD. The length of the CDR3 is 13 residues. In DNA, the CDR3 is TGTGCCACCAGCTGGGGTCAGCGGGAGATTCTCCTCTTC. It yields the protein CATSWGQREILLF.

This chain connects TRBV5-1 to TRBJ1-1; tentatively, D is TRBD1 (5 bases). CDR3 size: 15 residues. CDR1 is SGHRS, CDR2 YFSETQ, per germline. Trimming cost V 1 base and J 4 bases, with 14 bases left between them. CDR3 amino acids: CASSLYVQGSTEAFF. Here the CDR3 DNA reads TGCGCCAGCAGCTTGTATGTCCAGGGTAGCACTGAAGCTTTCTTT.

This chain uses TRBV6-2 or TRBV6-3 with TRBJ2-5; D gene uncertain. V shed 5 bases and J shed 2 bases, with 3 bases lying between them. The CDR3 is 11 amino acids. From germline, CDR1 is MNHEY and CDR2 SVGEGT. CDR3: CASSPQETQYF. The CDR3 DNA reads TGTGCCAGCAGTCCGCAAGAGACCCAGTACTTC.

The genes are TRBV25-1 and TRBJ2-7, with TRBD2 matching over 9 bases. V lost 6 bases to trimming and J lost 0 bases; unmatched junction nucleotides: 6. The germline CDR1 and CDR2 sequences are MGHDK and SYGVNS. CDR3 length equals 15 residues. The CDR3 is CASSQSGRLSYEQYF. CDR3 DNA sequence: TGTGCCAGCAGCCAGAGCGGGAGGCTCTCCTACGAGCAGTACTTC.

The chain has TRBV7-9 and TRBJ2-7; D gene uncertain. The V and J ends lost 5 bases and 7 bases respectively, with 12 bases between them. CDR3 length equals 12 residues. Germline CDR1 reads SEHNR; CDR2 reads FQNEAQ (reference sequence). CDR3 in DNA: TGTGCCAGCAGCCGCGGATTGAGGGAGCAGTACTTC. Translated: CASSRGLREQYF.

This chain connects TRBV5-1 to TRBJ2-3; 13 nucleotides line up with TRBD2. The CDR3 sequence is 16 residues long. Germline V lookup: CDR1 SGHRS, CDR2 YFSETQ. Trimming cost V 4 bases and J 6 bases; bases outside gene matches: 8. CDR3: CASSRTSGGGWDTQYF. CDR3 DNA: TGCGCCAGCAGCCGGACTAGCGGGGGTGGATGGGATACGCAGTATTTT.